This is a list of T cell receptor beta chains from one sample in a study of response to subunit inactivated influenza vaccine. MiXCR, applied by TCRdb to the RT-PCR reads, yields one record per CDR3 protein. Of 450,000 to 600,000 distinct CDR3 sequences detected, 15% to 20% appear once; the ten largest clones hold around 3%. Sample: CD4+ T cells sorted from PBMCs, taken less than 30 months after vaccination. The receptor source for this set is a man between 50 and 69 years old who received an inactivated influenza vaccine. Each CDR3 is given with its conserved first and last residue. A D gene is named only where the DNA matches it firmly. The listing skips clone size in some rows; elsewhere it reads once, few, many or a size class.

V gene,clone size,D gene,J gene,CDR3 DNA,CDR3 protein
TRBV20-1,many,-,TRBJ2-1,TGCAGTGCTAGCCCCCTAGCGCGGGGTTACAATGAGCAGTTCTTC,CSASPLARGYNEQFF
TRBV20-1,few,TRBD1,TRBJ1-2,TGCAGTGCGACCGGGACAGGAGGAGGCGGCTATGGCTACACCTTC,CSATGTGGGGYGYTF
TRBV29-1,-,-,TRBJ2-3,TGCAGCGTTCCCCGCACGGCAGTTTACACAGATACGCAGTATTTT,CSVPRTAVYTDTQYF
TRBV27,many,-,TRBJ2-1,TGTGCCAGCTCGGGGGCCAATGAGCAGTTCTTC,CASSGANEQFF
TRBV6-2/TRBV6-3,-,-,TRBJ2-2,TGTGCCAGCAGGCAGGGGATCGGGGAGCTGTTTTTT,CASRQGIGELFF
TRBV20-1,few,-,TRBJ2-2,TGCAGTGCTAGCCCGCGGGGGCCGGCTGGGGAGCTGTTTTTT,CSASPRGPAGELFF
TRBV20-1,many,TRBD2,TRBJ2-3,TGCAGTGCTAGAGATCGACTAGCGGGGGGTCTCAGCACAGATACGCAGTATTTT,CSARDRLAGGLSTDTQYF
TRBV3-1,-,-,TRBJ1-5,TGTGCCAGCAGCCAAGGGACTTCCTATCAGCCCCAGCATTTT,CASSQGTSYQPQHF
TRBV18,-,TRBD2,TRBJ2-7,TGTGCCAGCTCACCAGGAAGCGGGAGTCGCGAGCAGTACTTC,CASSPGSGSREQYF
TRBV18,-,-,TRBJ2-1,TGTGCCAGCTCACGAAGTCAGGGCTCCTACAATGAGCAGTTCTTC,CASSRSQGSYNEQFF
TRBV5-1,-,-,TRBJ1-5,TGCGCCAGCAGCGCGGGGGAAAAGGGACAGCCCCAGCATTTT,CASSAGEKGQPQHF
TRBV20-1,few,TRBD2,TRBJ2-1,TGCAGTGCTACCGCAACTAGCGGAGTCGCCAATGAGCAGTTCTTC,CSATATSGVANEQFF
TRBV6-1,-,TRBD1,TRBJ1-1,TGTGCCAGCAAAACAGGGGAGGGTGTCACTGAAGCTTTCTTT,CASKTGEGVTEAFF
TRBV4-2,many,TRBD2,TRBJ2-2,TGTGCCAGCAGCCAAGGGGCTAGCGGGAAAACCGGGGAGCTGTTTTTT,CASSQGASGKTGELFF
TRBV6-4,-,-,TRBJ2-3,TGTGCCAGCAGTCCTTCGGCGGTTAGCACAGATACGCAGTATTTT,CASSPSAVSTDTQYF
TRBV14,few,-,TRBJ2-2,TGTGCCAGCAGCCCGTTGGGGGTCTTTCCGGCCGGGGAGCTGTTTTTT,CASSPLGVFPAGELFF
TRBV20-1,many,TRBD1,TRBJ1-1,TGCAGTGCTAGACAGGGGGGACGGCGGTTGGGCTTCGAAGCTTTCTTT,CSARQGGRRLGFEAFF
TRBV3-1,few,TRBD1,TRBJ2-2,TGTGCCACCAACAGGGGCGCCGGGGAGCTGTTTTTT,CATNRGAGELFF
TRBV7-2,-,-,TRBJ2-5,TGTGCCAGCACCCGCCAGCGGTCGGAGACCCAGTACTTC,CASTRQRSETQYF
TRBV10-3,few,-,TRBJ2-2,TGTGCCATCAGTGAGTCTGGAAGGCTAGTTAACACCGGGGAGCTGTTTTTT,CAISESGRLVNTGELFF
TRBV5-1,once,TRBD1,TRBJ2-7,TGCGCCAGCAGCTCGGGACAGGACCACGAGCAGTACTTC,CASSSGQDHEQYF
TRBV9,few,TRBD1,TRBJ1-1,TGTGCCAGCAGCGTAGATCCAGGGGGATACACTGAAGCTTTCTTT,CASSVDPGGYTEAFF
TRBV9,-,TRBD1,TRBJ2-5,TGTGCCAGCAGCGTAGGACAGGGGCAAGAGACCCAGTACTTC,CASSVGQGQETQYF
TRBV11-1,many,TRBD2,TRBJ2-1,TGTGCCAGCAGCTTAGTCACTAGCGGGTCCTACAATGAGCAGTTCTTC,CASSLVTSGSYNEQFF
TRBV20-1,many,TRBD1,TRBJ1-1,TGCAGTGCTTACAGGGGGCCAGGGACTGAAGCTTTCTTT,CSAYRGPGTEAFF
TRBV28,few,-,TRBJ2-7,TGTGCCTATAGAGGGTTAAACTCCTACGAGCAGTACTTC,CAYRGLNSYEQYF
TRBV5-1,few,-,TRBJ1-3,TGCGCCAGCAGCCCCGGAATGGGTAGGGGAAACACCATATATTTT,CASSPGMGRGNTIYF
TRBV5-1,-,TRBD1,TRBJ2-2,TGCGCCAGCAGCCCTGGACAGGTTGGCACCGGGGAGCTGTTTTTT,CASSPGQVGTGELFF
TRBV5-1,-,TRBD1,TRBJ1-5,TGCGCCAGCAGCTTGGGCCCTCGGGACAGGGACCCCCAGCATTTT,CASSLGPRDRDPQHF
TRBV5-1,-,-,TRBJ2-2,TGCGCCAGCAGCATCTCGGGACAAACGAACACCGGGGAGCTGTTTTTT,CASSISGQTNTGELFF
TRBV4-2,many,TRBD2,TRBJ2-2,TGTGCCAGCAGCTTCAACTCGGGGGGGAACACCGGGGAGCTGTTTTTT,CASSFNSGGNTGELFF
TRBV7-8,few,-,TRBJ2-1,TGTGCCAGCAGCTCCAACAGGGTTTACAATGAGCAGTTCTTC,CASSSNRVYNEQFF
TRBV7-2,-,TRBD1,TRBJ2-7,TGTGCCAGCAGCGTCCCGGGACAGGGGGCGCTCGAGCAGTACTTC,CASSVPGQGALEQYF
TRBV6-1,-,-,TRBJ2-5,TGTGCCAGCAGTGAAAGGTTTGGGGTTGAGACCCAGTACTTC,CASSERFGVETQYF
TRBV29-1,-,-,TRBJ2-5,TGCAGCGTTGAAGAGGTGCGAGGGGAGACCCAGTACTTC,CSVEEVRGETQYF
TRBV6-2/TRBV6-3,few,TRBD1,TRBJ1-5,TGTGCCAGCAGTTACGACTTCGACAGGGGGGTTAGCAATCAGCCCCAGCATTTT,CASSYDFDRGVSNQPQHF
TRBV9,many,-,TRBJ2-1,TGTGCCAGCAGCGTAGGACAGGTGTCCTACAATGAGCAGTTCTTC,CASSVGQVSYNEQFF
TRBV2,few,-,TRBJ2-3,TGTGCCACCCATCACAGGGAGAGCACAGATACGCAGTATTTT,CATHHRESTDTQYF
TRBV7-9,many,-,TRBJ1-1,TGTGCCAGCAGCTTGTCCCAAATAAGGACTGAAGCTTTCTTT,CASSLSQIRTEAFF
TRBV19,-,-,TRBJ2-2,TGTGCCAGTAGTATAGCCTTAGGAGGCAGCAACACCGGGGAGCTGTTTTTT,CASSIALGGSNTGELFF
TRBV20-1,once,TRBD2,TRBJ2-3,TGCAGTGCTAAGTGGCGGGAGCGAGGAGATACGCAGTATTTT,CSAKWRERGDTQYF
TRBV6-1,-,TRBD2,TRBJ2-1,TGTGCCAGCAGAACTAGCGGGAGCTCCTACAATGAGCAGTTCTTC,CASRTSGSSYNEQFF
TRBV6-5,few,-,TRBJ2-1,TGTGCCAGCAGTTACTCCTACTCTCTGAACAATGAGCAGTTCTTC,CASSYSYSLNNEQFF